The present TCR beta chain was sequenced within a study of human T cells and chemical hapten exposure. This clonotype was seen only a few times. The V gene lost 5 bases and the J gene lost 5 bases, with 16 bases spanning the gap. The CDR3 consists of 14 residues. Germline-derived CDR1 and CDR2 are SGHRS and YFSETQ. Methods used by the authors: Samples ranged from about 23,224 to 690,600 TCRs, with a median of roughly 95,000. TCRdb recomputed calls from the RACE reads with MiXCR, one row per CDR3 protein. The V and J calls follow TCRdb's processing rather than the paper's. Of 300,000 to 400,000 distinct CDR3 sequences listed, 5.5% to 8% are singletons. Time point given: patch test 1, 2 weeks after DPC sensitization. Specified treatment: therapeutic diphenylcyclopropenone sensitization with weekly scalp DPC.

The sequence came from a woman under 30 with alopecia areata. Some clones in this sample may be carry-over from other donors' samples. The chain couples TRBV5-1 to TRBJ2-5; D possibly corresponds to TRBD2 (6 bases). The specimen was whole blood, collected in connection with sensitization to the hapten diphenylcyclopropenone (DPC). The CDR3 here is CASSRDGGLETQYF. The CDR3 DNA follows: TGCGCCAGCAGTCGTGACGGGGGTCTGGAGACCCAGTACTTC.